Presented here are 13 T cell receptor beta chains from one specimen sequenced in a study of T cells in Graves' hyperthyroidism and ophthalmopathy. Researchers amplified the TCR beta CDR3 regions from RNA transcripts. An initial round of RT-PCR targeting the TCR CDR3 relied on the HTBI primer set. TCRdb reanalysed the multiplex PCR reads using MiXCR and keeps one entry per CDR3 protein. The sample yields 150,000 or so distinct CDR3 sequences, less than 25% seen once. Material for sequencing was blood. These receptors originate from a woman in her forties or fifties with Graves' hyperthyroidism that later progressed to Graves' ophthalmopathy.

The rearrangement links TRBV28 to TRBJ2-1, with D uncertain. The germline V gene encodes CDR1 MDHEN and CDR2 SYDVKM. V lost 6 bases to trimming and J lost 2 bases, with 14 bases between them. There are 15 residues in the CDR3. This CDR3 is CASSLVATPYNEQFF. As DNA, the CDR3 is TGTGCCAGCAGCTTAGTAGCTACACCCTACAATGAGCAGTTCTTC. The full variable domain, in which reference TRBV28 and TRBJ2-1 provide the parts outside the CDR3, is DVKVTQSSRYLVKRTGEKVFLECVQDMDHENMFWYRQDPGLGLRLIYFSYDVKMKEKGDIPEGYSVSREKKERFSLILESASTNQTSMYLCASSLVATPYNEQFFGPGTRLTVL.

This clonotype has at least ten counts. The gene calls are TRBV7-8 and TRBJ2-2; a weak D match, TRBD2 (6 bases). V lost 1 base and J lost 1, with 10 bases in between. Germline V CDR1 and CDR2: SGHVS, FQNEAQ. The CDR3 extends over 16 amino acids. CDR3 DNA sequence: TGTGCCAGCAGCTTAGGGGGTAGCGGGAACACCGGGGAGCTGTTTTTT. It specifies CASSLGGSGNTGELFF. Supplemented by reference TRBV7-8 and TRBJ2-2, the full variable domain reads GAGVSQSPRYKVAKRGQDVALRCDPISGHVSLFWYQQALGQGPEFLTYFQNEAQLDKSGLPSDRFFAERPEGSVSTLKIQRTQQEDSAVYLCASSLGGSGNTGELFFGEGSRLTVL.

This clonotype was recorded at least ten times. The rearrangement joins TRBV13 to TRBJ2-5; D is uncertain. Germline CDR1 is PRHDT and CDR2 is FYEKMQ (reference sequence). The CDR3 extends over 14 amino acids. Trimming removed 3 bases from V and 5 bases from J, with 13 bases in between. CDR3 nucleotides: TGTGCCAGCAGCTTCAACGAGCGTTTGGAGACCCAGTACTTC. This codes for CASSFNERLETQYF.

This clonotype was observed once. This chain connects TRBV11-2 to TRBJ2-1, with 13 positions matching TRBD2. Germline assignment: CDR1 SGHAT and CDR2 FQNNGV. V lost 2 bases to trimming and J lost 7 bases; unmatched junction nucleotides: 5. This CDR3 spans 16 amino acids. CDR3 amino acids: CASSLPTSGRGNEQFF. The CDR3 DNA reads TGTGCCAGCAGCTTACCTACTAGCGGGAGGGGTAATGAGCAGTTCTTC.

At least ten counts were recorded for this clonotype. The V call is TRBV28, the J call TRBJ2-7, with D perhaps matching TRBD1 or TRBD2 (5 bases each). This CDR3 is 15 amino acids long. CDR1 and CDR2 from the germline V gene are MDHEN and SYDVKM. Trimming took off 5 bases at V and 7 bases at J, with 21 bases between the two ends. The DNA for the CDR3 is TGTGCCAGCAGTCGCTTTAGGGACCCTACCGGGGAGCAGTACTTC. It yields the protein CASSRFRDPTGEQYF.

The chain links TRBV6-1 to TRBJ1-2; no firm D call. Trimming pared 3 bases from V and 4 bases from J, leaving 12 bases between. From germline, CDR1 is MNHNS and CDR2 SASEGT. There are 14 residues in the CDR3. The DNA of the CDR3 is TGTGCCAGCAGTGAGGAGGAGGTGCTCTATGGCTACACCTTC. It translates to CASSEEEVLYGYTF.

This clonotype showed up many times. The chain recombines TRBV27 with TRBJ2-1, with 8 bases matching TRBD2. This CDR3 has 16 amino acids. Unmatched junction bases numbered 9, after V lost 3 bases and J lost 5 bases. The V gene's germline CDR1 is MNHEY and CDR2 SMNVEV (reference sequence). The CDR3 spells CASSLGSGRRNNEQFF. In DNA, the CDR3 is TGTGCCAGCAGTTTGGGGAGCGGGAGAAGGAACAATGAGCAGTTCTTC.

This clonotype has a count of ten or more. The rearrangement joins TRBV5-1 to TRBJ2-3; 7 bases are a match to TRBD1. There are 16 residues in the CDR3. With 1 base clipped from V and 0 bases from J, the junction kept 5 bases outside the gene matches. Germline CDR1 is SGHRS and CDR2 is YFSETQ. CDR3 in DNA: TGCGCCAGCAGCTTGATGGGACAGCGTAGCACAGATACGCAGTATTTT. Encoded protein: CASSLMGQRSTDTQYF. Using reference TRBV5-1 and TRBJ2-3 for the parts outside the CDR3, the full variable domain is KAGVTQTPRYLIKTRGQQVTLSCSPISGHRSVSWYQQTPGQGLQFLFEYFSETQRNKGNFPGRFSGRQFSNSRSEMNVSTLELGDSALYLCASSLMGQRSTDTQYFGPGTRLTVL.

This clonotype was seen many times. This chain connects TRBV5-1 to TRBJ1-1; maybe TRBD1 (5 bases). This CDR3 spans 14 amino acids. Deletions cut 7 bases from V and 1 base from J, with 14 bases between. Germline values: CDR1 SGHRS, CDR2 YFSETQ. CDR3 amino acids: CASRTGTGNTEAFF. The CDR3 nucleotides are TGCGCCAGCCGGACCGGGACCGGGAACACTGAAGCTTTCTTT.

The rearrangement joins TRBV29-1 to TRBJ1-2, with D possibly being TRBD1 (6 bases). V lost 2 bases to trimming and J lost 4 bases, with 8 bases between them. Germline V gene sequence: CDR1 SQVTM, CDR2 ANQGSEA. The CDR3 runs 12 residues. The CDR3 region is CSVESDSYGYTF. DNA for the CDR3: TGCAGCGTTGAATCGGACAGCTATGGCTACACCTTC. The full variable domain, with the rest looked up from reference TRBV29-1 and TRBJ1-2, is SAVISQKPSRDICQRGTSLTIQCQVDSQVTMMFWYRQQPGQSLTLIATANQGSEATYESGFVIDKFPISRPNLTFSTLTVSNMSPEDSSIYLCSVESDSYGYTFGSGTRLTVV.

This clonotype was recorded a few times. This CDR3 reads CSARVGQETQYF. CDR3 bases: TGCAGTGCTAGAGTCGGGCAAGAGACCCAGTACTTC. V and J are TRBV20-1 and TRBJ2-5; no definite D call. The CDR3 spans 12 residues. V lost 1 base and J lost 2, with 5 bases in between. CDR1 and CDR2 (germline): DFQATT, SNEGSKA (reference sequence).

This clonotype was seen repeatedly, ten times or more. The chain links TRBV28 to TRBJ2-7; no definite D call. The CDR3 totals 15 residues. Trimming removed 1 base at V and 4 bases at J, with 14 bases between. The germline gives CDR1 MDHEN, CDR2 SYDVKM. CDR3 loop: CASSLSSYGAYEQYF. The CDR3 DNA is TGTGCCAGCAGTTTATCCTCTTACGGAGCGTACGAGCAGTACTTC.

Details on this clonotype: The conserved closing phenylalanine or tryptophan is absent in this CDR3, likely reflecting a read error. The chain uses TRBV28 and TRBJ2-7, with a possible D match to TRBD1 (6 bases). V shed 8 bases and J shed 3 bases, with 17 bases lying between them. Germline V gene data show CDR1 as MDHEN and CDR2 as SYDVKM. The CDR3 extends over 14 amino acids. In DNA, the CDR3 is TGTGCCAGCCGAATCCCGGGACAAAGCTACGAGCAGTACCTC. Translating it yields CASRIPGQSYEQYL.